The 22 T cell receptor beta chains below come from one sample, sequenced in a study of beta chain features in type 1 diabetes. The whole isolated RNA underwent reverse transcription, so sequencing captured expressed TCRB transcripts. Method: immunoSEQ multiplex PCR; TCRdb's copy keeps in-frame clones and lacks some. The sample lists 850,000 to 900,000 clones; roughly 16% were seen once. Source material: naive CD4+ T cells from blood. These receptors came from a woman younger than 35 in good health.

The chain has TRBV7-8 and TRBJ1-3; no reliable D call. The CDR3 is 15 amino acids. V was clipped by 1 base and J by 8 bases, with 15 bases between them. Germline V lookup: CDR1 SGHVS, CDR2 FQNEAQ. CDR3 in DNA: TGTGCCAGCAGCTTAGAGTTGGGGAAGGGATACACCATATATTTT. This translates into CASSLELGKGYTIYF.

The chain recombines TRBV5-4 with TRBJ2-5, with no clear D. The V and J ends lost 4 bases and 1 base respectively, with 11 bases between them. Germline CDR1 SGHNT, CDR2 YYREEE (reference sequence). The CDR3 is 14 amino acids. CDR3 sequence: CASSRQGPQETQYF. The DNA of the CDR3 is TGTGCCAGCAGCCGTCAAGGTCCCCAAGAGACCCAGTACTTC.

This clone was counted only a few times. J is TRBJ2-5 and V is TRBV28; D may be TRBD2 (6 bases). The CDR3 contains 14 residues. Germline V gives CDR1 MDHEN, CDR2 SYDVKM. V lost 2 bases to trimming and J lost 2 bases, with 9 bases between them. CDR3 in amino acids: CASSLSSGQETQYF. CDR3 in DNA: TGTGCCAGCAGTTTAAGTAGCGGTCAAGAGACCCAGTACTTC.

The rearrangement joins TRBV5-1 to TRBJ1-2, with no clear D. The CDR3 contains 15 residues. CDR1 is SGHRS and CDR2 is YFSETQ in the germline V gene. V lost 0 bases, J lost 8 bases, and 17 bases lay in between. The CDR3 reads CASSLVGGGAGGYTF. For the CDR3, the DNA is TGCGCCAGCAGCTTGGTCGGAGGCGGCGCGGGGGGCTACACCTTC.

Comments on this clone: This same CDR3 is encoded by further DNA sequences in the sample. The chain carries TRBV28 and TRBJ2-2; unclear D gene. CDR3 length: 11 amino acids. The germline V gene has CDR1 MDHEN and CDR2 SYDVKM. Deletions cut 8 bases from V and 4 bases from J, with 5 bases between. CDR3 coding DNA: TGTGCCAGCTCGGTCACCGGGGAGCTGTTTTTT. Translated, it gives CASSVTGELFF.

Only a few counts were recorded for this clone. The V and J genes are TRBV28 and TRBJ2-1; D might be TRBD2 (6 bases). Germline assignment: CDR1 MDHEN and CDR2 SYDVKM. Trimming pared 4 bases from V and 0 bases from J, leaving 19 bases between. CDR3 length equals 18 residues. The CDR3 nucleotides read TGTGCCAGCAGTTCTCTCACCGGAGGGAGCAGCTCCTACAATGAGCAGTTCTTC. This encodes CASSSLTGGSSSYNEQFF.

This clone is a singleton in its sample. CDR3 sequence (DNA): TGTGCCAGCAGCTTGACAGATCAGCCCCAGCATTTT. It yields the protein CASSLTDQPQHF. The chain combines TRBV7-2 with TRBJ1-5; perhaps TRBD1 as D (5 bases). The CDR3 contains 12 residues. Germline values: CDR1 SGHTA, CDR2 FQGNSA. Trimming removed 3 bases at V and 5 bases at J, with 5 bases between.

This clone was detected only once. This chain links TRBV28 with TRBJ1-5, with 7 nucleotides matching TRBD1. The junction had 9 bases not matched to a gene; V was cut back by 4 bases and J by 9 bases. The CDR3 has 14 residues. Germline V lookup: CDR1 MDHEN, CDR2 SYDVKM. Here the CDR3 reads CASSSTPGQSPQHF. The CDR3 DNA reads as TGTGCCAGCAGTTCCACCCCGGGACAGTCGCCCCAGCATTTT.

This clone was observed a few times. CDR3 in DNA: TGTGCCAGCAGTCAAGGGAGAGGAGGGACAGATACGCAGTATTTT. It encodes CASSQGRGGTDTQYF. This sequence joins TRBV11-1 and TRBJ2-3; a possible D gene is TRBD2 (6 bases). V was trimmed by 6 bases and J by 3 bases, leaving 16 bases between them. In germline, CDR1 is SGHAT, CDR2 FQDESV (reference sequence). The CDR3 totals 15 residues.

The rearrangement links TRBV28 to TRBJ1-2, with 8 bases lining up with TRBD1. From germline, CDR1 is MDHEN and CDR2 SYDVKM. With V trimmed by 5 bases and J by 4 bases, 3 bases remained unmatched. The CDR3 is 13 amino acids. The CDR3 region is CASSRGQGYGYTF. The DNA for the CDR3 is TGTGCCAGCAGTAGAGGACAGGGCTATGGCTACACCTTC.

J is TRBJ2-1 and V is TRBV7-3; 13 bases are shared with TRBD2. This CDR3 is 15 amino acids long. In germline, CDR1 is SGHTA, CDR2 FQGTGA. V trimming: 6 bases; J trimming: 7 bases; junction bases outside the gene matches: 6. The CDR3 loop reads CASSYGTSGINEQFF. The CDR3 DNA reads TGTGCCAGCAGTTACGGGACTAGCGGGATTAATGAGCAGTTCTTC.

The chain links TRBV20-1 to TRBJ2-7; D gene unclear. Trimming removed 6 bases from V and 6 bases from J, with 12 bases in between. CDR1 is DFQATT and CDR2 is SNEGSKA in the germline V gene (reference sequence). This CDR3 is 11 amino acids long. The CDR3 nucleotides read TGCAGTGCAAACTTGTATGGCGAGCAGTACTTC. Its protein product is CSANLYGEQYF.

The rearrangement joins TRBV11-1 to TRBJ2-5; D unresolved. With 5 bases removed from V and 7 bases from J, the gap between germline ends came to 17 bases. Germline V gene lookup returns CDR1 SGHAT and CDR2 FQDESV (reference sequence). The CDR3 is made up of 14 amino acids. Here the CDR3 DNA reads TGTGCCAGCAGCCCGGGCAACCATGGTTGGACCCAGTACTTC. This translates into CASSPGNHGWTQYF. The full variable domain, rest sourced from reference TRBV11-1 and TRBJ2-5, is EAEVAQSPRYKITEKSQAVAFWCDPISGHATLYWYRQILGQGPELLVQFQDESVVDDSQLPKDRFSAERLKGVDSTLKIQPAELGDSAMYLCASSPGNHGWTQYFGPGTRLLVL.

This clone was found a few times. The rearrangement joins TRBV5-5 to TRBJ1-1; D unresolved. CDR1 SGHKS and CDR2 YYEKEE come from the germline V gene (reference sequence). CDR3 length equals 14 residues. Trimming removed 2 bases from V and 1 base from J, with 9 bases in between. In DNA form, the CDR3 reads TGTGCCAGCAGCTTAAGTGGGGAGAACACTGAAGCTTTCTTT. The encoded protein is CASSLSGENTEAFF. The variable domain in full, with the rest retrieved from reference TRBV5-5 and TRBJ1-1, is DAGVTQSPTHLIKTRGQQVTLRCSPISGHKSVSWYQQVLGQGPQFIFQYYEKEERGRGNFPDRFSARQFPNYSSELNVNALLLGDSALYLCASSLSGENTEAFFGQGTRLTVV.

This clone has a handful of counts. The chain uses TRBV4-3 and TRBJ1-4; the match to TRBD1 covers 8 bases. The CDR3 spans 16 residues. Germline V gene data show CDR1 as LGHNA and CDR2 as YSLEER. Losses at the gene ends were 1 base for V and 7 bases for J; bases not matched to a gene: 8. The CDR3 spells CASSQVRTGWREKLFF. The CDR3 nucleotides are TGCGCCAGCAGCCAAGTCCGGACAGGGTGGCGTGAAAAACTGTTTTTT.

J is TRBJ2-7 and V is TRBV5-1; 13 bases align to TRBD2. The CDR3 runs to 16 residues. Germline trimming cut 4 bases from V and 0 bases from J; bases unmatched to any gene: 4. Germline V CDR1 and CDR2: SGHRS, YFSETQ. The CDR3 nucleotides are TGCGCCAGCAGCCCGTGGACTAGCGGGAGCTCCTACGAGCAGTACTTC. This translates into CASSPWTSGSSYEQYF.

This clone was counted between two and nine times. V is TRBV18 and J is TRBJ2-6; D gene unclear. This CDR3 region has 16 residues. CDR1 is KGHSH and CDR2 is LQKENI in the germline V gene. V lost 0 bases to trimming and J lost 2 bases, with 8 bases between them. CDR3 residues: CASSPPNGPGANVLTF. Written as DNA, the CDR3 is TGTGCCAGCTCACCACCGAACGGGCCTGGGGCCAACGTCCTGACTTTC.

Only a few counts were recorded for this clone. The rearrangement uses TRBV7-6 and TRBJ2-7; D assignment may be TRBD1 or TRBD2 (5 bases each). The CDR3 is 13 amino acids. Germline values: CDR1 SGHVS, CDR2 FNYEAQ. The V gene lost 0 bases and the J gene lost 6 bases, with 9 bases spanning the gap. The CDR3 region is CASSLASGAEQYF. The CDR3 coding sequence is TGTGCCAGCAGCTTAGCTTCCGGGGCCGAGCAGTACTTC.

J is TRBJ2-5 and V is TRBV7-9; TRBD1 matches 7 bases. V was clipped by 2 bases and J by 5 bases; unmatched bases: 8. Per the germline V gene, CDR1 is SEHNR and CDR2 is FQNEAQ (reference sequence). The CDR3 has 15 residues. The CDR3 DNA follows: TGTGCCAGCAGCTTAATGGCAGCCAGGGGGGAGACCCAGTACTTC. Translated, it gives CASSLMAARGETQYF.

The chain uses TRBV5-1 and TRBJ2-7; no clear D gene. Germline CDR1 is SGHRS and CDR2 is YFSETQ. CDR3 length: 14 amino acids. Trimming removed 2 bases at V and 2 bases at J, with 11 bases between. The CDR3 loop is CASSLRTEPYEQYF. DNA for the CDR3: TGCGCCAGCAGCTTAAGAACAGAACCCTACGAGCAGTACTTC.

CDR3: CASKDYHSRDIQYF. The CDR3 coding sequence is TGTGCCAGCAAGGATTACCACAGCAGGGACATTCAGTACTTC. The V and J genes are TRBV11-2 and TRBJ2-4; TRBD1 is a possible D gene (5 bases). The V and J ends lost 7 bases and 8 bases respectively, with 18 bases between them. Germline V gene sequence: CDR1 SGHAT, CDR2 FQNNGV. The CDR3 is 14 amino acids.

This clone was seen more than once but under ten times. The rearrangement uses TRBV28 and TRBJ2-1, with 10 bases identical to TRBD2. Unmatched junction bases numbered 20, after V lost 6 bases and J lost 6 bases. Germline CDR1 is MDHEN and CDR2 is SYDVKM. The CDR3 spans 19 residues. CDR3 bases: TGTGCCAGCAGCCAACGACGGTGGGTTCCTAGCGGGAGTATCAATGAGCAGTTCTTC. Translation gives CASSQRRWVPSGSINEQFF.